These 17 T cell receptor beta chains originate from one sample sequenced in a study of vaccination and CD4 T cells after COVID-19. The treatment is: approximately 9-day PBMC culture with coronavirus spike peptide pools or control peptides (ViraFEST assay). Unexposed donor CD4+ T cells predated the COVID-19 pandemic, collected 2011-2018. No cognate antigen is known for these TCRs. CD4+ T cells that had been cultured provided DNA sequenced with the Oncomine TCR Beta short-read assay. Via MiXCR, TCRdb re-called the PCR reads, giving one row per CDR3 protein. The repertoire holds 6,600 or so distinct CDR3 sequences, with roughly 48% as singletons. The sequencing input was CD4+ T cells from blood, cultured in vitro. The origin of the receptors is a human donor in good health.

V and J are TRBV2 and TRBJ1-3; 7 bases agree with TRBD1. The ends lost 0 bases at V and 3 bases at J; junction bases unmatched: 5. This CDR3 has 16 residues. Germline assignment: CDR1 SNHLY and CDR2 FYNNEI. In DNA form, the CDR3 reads TGTGCCAGCAGTGAAGCTAGGGGGCCTGGTGGAAACACCATATATTTT. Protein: CASSEARGPGGNTIYF.

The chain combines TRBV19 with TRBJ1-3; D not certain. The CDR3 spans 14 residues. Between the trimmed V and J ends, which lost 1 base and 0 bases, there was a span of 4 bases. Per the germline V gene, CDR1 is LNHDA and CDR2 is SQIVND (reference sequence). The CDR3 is CASSIGSSGNTIYF. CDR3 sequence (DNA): TGTGCCAGTAGTATAGGTAGCTCTGGAAACACCATATATTTT.

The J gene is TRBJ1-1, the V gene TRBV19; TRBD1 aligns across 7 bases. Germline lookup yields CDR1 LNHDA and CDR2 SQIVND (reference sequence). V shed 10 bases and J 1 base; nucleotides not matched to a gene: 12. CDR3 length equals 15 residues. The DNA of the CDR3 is TGTGCCACCTTTACAGGGGTTGCGCGGAACACTGAAGCTTTCTTT. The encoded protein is CATFTGVARNTEAFF.

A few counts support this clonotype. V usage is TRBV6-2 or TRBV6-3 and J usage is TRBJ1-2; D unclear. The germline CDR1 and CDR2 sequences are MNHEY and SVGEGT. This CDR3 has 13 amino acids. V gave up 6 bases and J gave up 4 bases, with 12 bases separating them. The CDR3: CASSLLSTYGYTF. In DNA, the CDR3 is TGTGCCAGCAGCCTCCTTTCGACCTATGGCTACACCTTC.

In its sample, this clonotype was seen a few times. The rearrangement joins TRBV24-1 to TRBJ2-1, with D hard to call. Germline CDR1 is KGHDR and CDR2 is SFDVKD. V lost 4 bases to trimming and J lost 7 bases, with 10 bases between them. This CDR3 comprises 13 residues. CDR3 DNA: TGTGCCACCAGTGAAACAGCTCGAAATGAGCAGTTCTTC. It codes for CATSETARNEQFF.

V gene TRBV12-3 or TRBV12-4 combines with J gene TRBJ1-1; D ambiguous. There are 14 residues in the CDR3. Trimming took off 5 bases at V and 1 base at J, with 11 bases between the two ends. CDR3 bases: TGTGCCAGCAGTCTCCGGGGAGGGAACACTGAAGCTTTCTTT. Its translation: CASSLRGGNTEAFF.

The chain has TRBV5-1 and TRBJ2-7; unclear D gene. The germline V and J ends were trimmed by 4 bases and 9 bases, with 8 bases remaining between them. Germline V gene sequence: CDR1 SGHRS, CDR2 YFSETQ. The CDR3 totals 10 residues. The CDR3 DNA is TGCGCCAGCAGCCCCTCTCTGCAGTACTTC. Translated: CASSPSLQYF.

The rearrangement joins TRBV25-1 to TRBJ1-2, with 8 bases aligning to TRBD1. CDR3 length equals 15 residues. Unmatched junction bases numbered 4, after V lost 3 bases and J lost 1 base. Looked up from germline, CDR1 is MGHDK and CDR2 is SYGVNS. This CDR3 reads CASSEGQVLNYGYTF. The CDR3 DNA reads TGTGCCAGCAGTGAGGGACAGGTCCTTAACTATGGCTACACCTTC.

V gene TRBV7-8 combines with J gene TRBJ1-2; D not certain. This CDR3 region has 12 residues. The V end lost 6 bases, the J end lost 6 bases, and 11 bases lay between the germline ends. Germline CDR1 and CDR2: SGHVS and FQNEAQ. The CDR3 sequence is CASSTGLDGYTF. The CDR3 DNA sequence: TGTGCCAGCAGTACCGGGTTAGATGGCTACACCTTC.

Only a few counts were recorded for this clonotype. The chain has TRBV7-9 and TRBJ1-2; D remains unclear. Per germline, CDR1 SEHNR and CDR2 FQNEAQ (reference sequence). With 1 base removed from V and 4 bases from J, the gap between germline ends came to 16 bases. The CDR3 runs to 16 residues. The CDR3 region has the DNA TGTGCCAGCAGCTTAGGCGTCAGCAGAACCGCCTATGGCTACACCTTC. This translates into CASSLGVSRTAYGYTF.

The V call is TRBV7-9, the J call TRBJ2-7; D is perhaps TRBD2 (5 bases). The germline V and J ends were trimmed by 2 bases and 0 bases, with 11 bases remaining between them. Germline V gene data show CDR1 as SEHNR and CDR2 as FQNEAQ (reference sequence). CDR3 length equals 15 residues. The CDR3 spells CASSLQGSSSYEQYF. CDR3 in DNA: TGTGCCAGCAGCTTACAAGGGAGTAGCTCCTACGAGCAGTACTTC.

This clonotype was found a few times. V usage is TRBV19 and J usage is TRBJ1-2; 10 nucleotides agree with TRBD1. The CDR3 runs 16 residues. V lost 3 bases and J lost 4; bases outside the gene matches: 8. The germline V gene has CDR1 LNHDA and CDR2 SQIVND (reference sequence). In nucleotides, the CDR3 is TGTGCCAGTAGTATGGAGGGACAGGGGTGGATCTATGGCTACACCTTC. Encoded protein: CASSMEGQGWIYGYTF.

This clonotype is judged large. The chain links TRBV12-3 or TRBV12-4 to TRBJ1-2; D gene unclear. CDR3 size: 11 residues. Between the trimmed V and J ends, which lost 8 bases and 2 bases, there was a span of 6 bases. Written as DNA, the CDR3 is TGTGCCAGCGGCTTCAACTATGGCTACACCTTC. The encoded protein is CASGFNYGYTF.

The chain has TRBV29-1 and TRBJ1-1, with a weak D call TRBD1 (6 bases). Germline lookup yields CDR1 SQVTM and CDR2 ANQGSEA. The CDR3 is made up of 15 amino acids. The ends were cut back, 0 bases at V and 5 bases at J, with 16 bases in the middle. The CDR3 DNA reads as TGCAGCGTTGAAGATTGGGGGCCGCTGCGGACTGAAGCTTTCTTT. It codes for CSVEDWGPLRTEAFF.

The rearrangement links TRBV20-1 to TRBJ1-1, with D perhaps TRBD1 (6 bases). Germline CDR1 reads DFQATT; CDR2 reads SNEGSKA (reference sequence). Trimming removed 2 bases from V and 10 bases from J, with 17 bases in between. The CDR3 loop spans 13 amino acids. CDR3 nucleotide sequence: TGCAGTGCTAGAAATCCGGACAGAGGGGCAGCTTTCTTT. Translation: CSARNPDRGAAFF.

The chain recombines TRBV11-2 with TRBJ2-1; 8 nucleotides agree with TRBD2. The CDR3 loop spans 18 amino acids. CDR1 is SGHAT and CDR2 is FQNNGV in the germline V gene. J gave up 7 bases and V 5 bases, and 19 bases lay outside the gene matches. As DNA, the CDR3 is TGTGCCAGCAGCCACCCCCGGGGGCGGGGGGTACGTCGTAATGAGCAGTTCTTC. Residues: CASSHPRGRGVRRNEQFF.

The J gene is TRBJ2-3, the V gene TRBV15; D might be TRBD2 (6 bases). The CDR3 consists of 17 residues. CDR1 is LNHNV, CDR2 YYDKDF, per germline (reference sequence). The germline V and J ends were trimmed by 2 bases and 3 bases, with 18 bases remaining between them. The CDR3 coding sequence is TGTGCCACCAGCAGAAGCCTCCCGGCAGGGAGGACAGATACGCAGTATTTT. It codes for CATSRSLPAGRTDTQYF.